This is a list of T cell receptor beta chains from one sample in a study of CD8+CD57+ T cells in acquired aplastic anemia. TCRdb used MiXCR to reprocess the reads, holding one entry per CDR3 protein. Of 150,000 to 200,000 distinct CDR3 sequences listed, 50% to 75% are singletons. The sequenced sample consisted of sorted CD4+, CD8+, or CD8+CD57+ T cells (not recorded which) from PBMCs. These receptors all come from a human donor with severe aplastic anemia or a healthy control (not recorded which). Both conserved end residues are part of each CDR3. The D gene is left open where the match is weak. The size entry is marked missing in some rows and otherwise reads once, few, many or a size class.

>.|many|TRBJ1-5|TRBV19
CASSIATGRSNQPQHF
TGTGCCAGTAGTATAGCCACAGGGCGAAGCAATCAGCCCCAGCATTTT
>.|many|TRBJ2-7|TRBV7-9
CASSPDYEQYF
TGTGCCAGCAGCCCAGACTACGAGCAGTACTTC
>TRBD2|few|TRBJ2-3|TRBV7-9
CASSPIAGNTDTQYF
TGTGCCAGCAGCCCAATAGCGGGGAACACAGATACGCAGTATTTT
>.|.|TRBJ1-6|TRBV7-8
CASSQYLEGDSPLHF
TGTGCCAGCAGCCAATACTTGGAAGGGGATTCACCCCTCCACTTT
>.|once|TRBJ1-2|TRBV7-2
CASSFDLSYGYTF
TGTGCCAGCAGCTTTGATCTTTCCTATGGCTACACCTTC
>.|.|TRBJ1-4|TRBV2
CASRDSGEKLFF
TGTGCCAGCAGGGACAGTGGGGAAAAACTGTTTTTT
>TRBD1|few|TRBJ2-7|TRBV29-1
CSARNPGQGNEQYF
TGCAGCGCCCGAAACCCGGGACAGGGGAACGAGCAGTACTTC
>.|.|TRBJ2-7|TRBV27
CASSFLNLDEQYF
TGTGCCAGCAGTTTCCTGAACCTCGACGAGCAGTACTTC
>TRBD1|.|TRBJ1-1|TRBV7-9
CASRRQGSGNTEAFF
TGTGCCAGCCGCCGACAGGGATCAGGGAACACTGAAGCTTTCTTT
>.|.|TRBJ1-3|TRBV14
CASSQVSVTIYF
TGTGCCAGCAGCCAAGTCTCAGTCACCATATATTTT
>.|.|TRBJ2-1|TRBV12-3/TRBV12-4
CASSLTVTTGGNEQFF
TGTGCCAGCAGTTTGACGGTTACGACAGGAGGGAATGAGCAGTTCTTC
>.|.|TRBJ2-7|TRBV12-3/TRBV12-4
CATSTGPEQYF
TGTGCCACCAGCACCGGGCCCGAGCAGTACTTC
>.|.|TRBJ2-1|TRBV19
CASSMGSLYNEQFF
TGTGCCAGTAGTATGGGATCCCTTTACAATGAGCAGTTCTTC
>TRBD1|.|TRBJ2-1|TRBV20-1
CSASSGQGIYNEQFF
TGCAGTGCTAGTTCGGGACAGGGGATTTACAATGAGCAGTTCTTC
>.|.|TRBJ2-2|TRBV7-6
CASSLGAGCANTGELFF
TGTGCCAGCAGCTTGGGAGCGGGCTGTGCGAACACCGGGGAGCTGTTTTTT
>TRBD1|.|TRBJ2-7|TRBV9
CTSSGWTGEDEQYF
TGCACTAGCAGCGGATGGACAGGGGAGGACGAGCAGTACTTC
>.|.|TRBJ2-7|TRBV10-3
CAISAAGTPYEQYF
TGTGCCATCAGTGCTGCAGGGACCCCCTACGAGCAGTACTTC
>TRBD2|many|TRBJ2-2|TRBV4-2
CASSQALAGGNTGELFF
TGTGCCAGCAGCCAAGCCCTAGCGGGGGGGAACACCGGGGAGCTGTTTTTT
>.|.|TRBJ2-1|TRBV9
CASSVGWGINNEQFF
TGTGCCAGCAGCGTAGGGTGGGGTATCAACAATGAGCAGTTCTTC
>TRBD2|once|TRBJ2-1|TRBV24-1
CASSASRGLAQFF
TGTGCCAGCAGTGCCTCAAGGGGACTAGCGCAGTTCTTC
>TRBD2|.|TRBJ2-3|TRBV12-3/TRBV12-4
CASSILALRSADTQYF
TGTGCCAGCAGCATACTAGCGTTGCGTTCGGCAGATACGCAGTATTTT
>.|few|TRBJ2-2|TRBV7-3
CASSFSGNTGELFF
TGTGCCAGCAGCTTTAGCGGGAACACCGGGGAGCTGTTTTTT
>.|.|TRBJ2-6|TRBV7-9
CASSLGGGGSRRANVLTF
TGTGCCAGCAGCTTAGGTGGGGGCGGATCTCGCAGGGCCAACGTCCTGACTTTC
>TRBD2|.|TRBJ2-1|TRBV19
CASRLAGNTFF
TGTGCCAGTAGGCTAGCGGGAAACACATTCTTC
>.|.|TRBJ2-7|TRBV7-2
CASSPGGGSASEQYF
TGTGCCAGCAGCCCCGGTGGGGGTTCCGCCTCCGAGCAGTACTTC
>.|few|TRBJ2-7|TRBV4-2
CASSQGQGTYEQYF
TGTGCCAGCAGCCAAGGTCAGGGGACCTACGAGCAGTACTTC
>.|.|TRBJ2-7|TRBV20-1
CSARDGSGNFYEQYF
TGCAGTGCTAGAGATGGGTCTGGGAATTTCTACGAGCAGTACTTC
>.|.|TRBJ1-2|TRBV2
CASSGPGDNSYGYTF
TGTGCCAGCAGTGGCCCCGGGGACAACTCCTATGGCTACACCTTC
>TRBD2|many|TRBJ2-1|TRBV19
CASSMGTSGGPYNEQFF
TGTGCCAGTAGTATGGGGACTAGCGGGGGGCCCTACAATGAGCAGTTCTTC
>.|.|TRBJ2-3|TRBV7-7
CASSLEGVRETHTDTQYF
TGTGCTAGCAGCTTAGAAGGGGTACGAGAGACCCACACAGATACGCAGTATTTT
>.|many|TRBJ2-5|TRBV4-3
CASSQERGQETQYF
TGCGCCAGCAGCCAAGAAAGGGGACAAGAGACCCAGTACTTC
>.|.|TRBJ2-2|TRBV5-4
CASNRDTGELFF
TGTGCCAGCAACAGGGATACCGGGGAGCTGTTTTTT
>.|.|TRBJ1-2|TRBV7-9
CASSHTGSNYGYTF
TGTGCCAGCAGCCATACAGGGAGTAACTATGGCTACACCTTC
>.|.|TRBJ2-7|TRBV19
CASATGTPWDEQYF
TGTGCCAGTGCGACCGGGACCCCTTGGGACGAGCAGTACTTC
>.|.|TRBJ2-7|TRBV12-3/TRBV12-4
CASSSSDRPSSEQYF
TGTGCCAGCAGTTCATCGGACCGCCCATCATCCGAGCAGTACTTC
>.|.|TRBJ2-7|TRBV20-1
CSATSDSPGREQYF
TGCAGTGCAACTTCAGACTCCCCAGGTCGAGAGCAGTACTTC
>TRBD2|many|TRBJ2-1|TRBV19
CASSAGGPNEQFF
TGTGCCAGTAGTGCGGGGGGGCCTAATGAGCAGTTCTTC
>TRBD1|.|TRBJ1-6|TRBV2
CASSKRGTGNSPLHF
TGTGCCAGCAGTAAAAGGGGGACAGGCAATTCACCCCTCCACTTT
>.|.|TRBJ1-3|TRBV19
CTSSKDQEDTIYF
TGCACCAGTAGTAAGGACCAAGAGGACACCATATATTTT
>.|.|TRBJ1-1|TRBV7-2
CASSWGKAFF
TGTGCCAGCAGCTGGGGAAAAGCTTTCTTT
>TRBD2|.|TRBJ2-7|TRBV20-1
CSASAVASGLVSEQYF
TGCAGTGCCAGCGCGGTGGCTAGCGGGCTCGTGAGCGAGCAGTACTTC
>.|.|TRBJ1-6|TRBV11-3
CASSPPGVTPLHF
TGTGCCAGCAGCCCCCCTGGTGTGACACCCCTCCACTTT
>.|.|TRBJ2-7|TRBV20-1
CSASGRGRHYEQYF
TGCAGTGCTAGCGGGCGGGGGCGCCACTACGAGCAGTACTTC
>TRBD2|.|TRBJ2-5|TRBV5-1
CASSWTSGMSGQETQYF
TGCGCCAGCAGCTGGACTAGCGGGATGAGTGGGCAAGAGACCCAGTACTTC
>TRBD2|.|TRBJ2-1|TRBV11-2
CASSDSSGRAVHEQFF
TGTGCCAGCAGTGACTCGAGCGGGAGGGCCGTGCATGAGCAGTTCTTC
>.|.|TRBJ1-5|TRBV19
CASRGSGEEGFPQHF
TGTGCCAGTAGGGGATCCGGGGAGGAGGGCTTCCCCCAGCATTTT